This is a list of T cell receptor beta chains from one sample in a study of blood T cells in healthy people across ages. TCRdb reprocessed the 5' RACE reads with MiXCR, giving one entry per CDR3 protein. The repertoire includes 750,000 to 950,000 distinct CDR3 sequences, 25% to 35% of them detected once, and 9.5% to 13% sits in the top ten. These data were likewise used in another study, on T cells of mothers and their children.

Sequences were obtained from blood. Source of these receptors: a woman between 40 and 55 years old in good health. The CDR3 runs from the conserved cysteine through the conserved F or W. D genes are given only for firm matches. Only some rows state a clone size, as once, few, many or a class for expanded clones.

abundance: -; d_gene: -; j_gene: TRBJ2-1; v_gene: TRBV5-8; CDR3nt: TGTGCCAGCAGCTTGCCGACTCGGGAGCAGTTCTTC; CDR3aa: CASSLPTREQFF
abundance: few; d_gene: -; j_gene: TRBJ2-1; v_gene: TRBV7-6; CDR3nt: TGTGCCAGCAGCTTGGACAGTTCCACGGGCCACAATGAGCAGTTCTTC; CDR3aa: CASSLDSSTGHNEQFF
abundance: few; d_gene: TRBD1; j_gene: TRBJ1-4; v_gene: TRBV7-8; CDR3nt: TGTGCCAGCAGCTTAGCCCAGGGGGCAAAGGAAAAACTGTTTTTT; CDR3aa: CASSLAQGAKEKLFF
abundance: -; d_gene: TRBD1; j_gene: TRBJ2-7; v_gene: TRBV7-3; CDR3nt: TGTGCCAGCAGCGCGAAAGGGACAGGGGTTGGGGAGCAGTACTTC; CDR3aa: CASSAKGTGVGEQYF
abundance: -; d_gene: -; j_gene: TRBJ1-1; v_gene: TRBV7-9; CDR3nt: TGTGCCAGCAGCCCCCCTCCCAGGGGTATCTCCACTGAAGCTTTCTTT; CDR3aa: CASSPPPRGISTEAFF
abundance: few; d_gene: -; j_gene: TRBJ1-2; v_gene: TRBV5-1; CDR3nt: TGCGCCAGCAGCCTACCCGGAGGACAGCGAGGGGTCTATGGCTACACCTTC; CDR3aa: CASSLPGGQRGVYGYTF
abundance: few; d_gene: -; j_gene: TRBJ1-2; v_gene: TRBV5-1; CDR3nt: TGCGCCAGCAGCGGAGGTTCTAACTATGGCTACACCTTC; CDR3aa: CASSGGSNYGYTF
abundance: few; d_gene: -; j_gene: TRBJ2-1; v_gene: TRBV15; CDR3nt: TGTGCCACCAGCAGGGCAAGGAATGAGCAGTTCTTC; CDR3aa: CATSRARNEQFF
abundance: -; d_gene: TRBD1; j_gene: TRBJ1-2; v_gene: TRBV7-2; CDR3nt: TGTGCCAGCAGCCCCGGACAGGCTTTTAACTATGGCTACACCTTC; CDR3aa: CASSPGQAFNYGYTF
abundance: many; d_gene: -; j_gene: TRBJ1-5; v_gene: TRBV20-1; CDR3nt: TGCAGTGCTAGAGGGGGACCGGGTAATCAGCCCCAGCATTTT; CDR3aa: CSARGGPGNQPQHF
abundance: few; d_gene: -; j_gene: TRBJ1-5; v_gene: TRBV7-3; CDR3nt: TGTGCCAGCAGCCGGGACGGAGATAGCAATCAGCCCCAGCATTTT; CDR3aa: CASSRDGDSNQPQHF
abundance: -; d_gene: TRBD1; j_gene: TRBJ1-1; v_gene: TRBV3-1; CDR3nt: TGTGCCAGCAGCCGTAGGACAGGAGTGAACACCGAAGCTTTCTTT; CDR3aa: CASSRRTGVNTEAFF
abundance: -; d_gene: -; j_gene: TRBJ1-5; v_gene: TRBV20-1; CDR3nt: TGCAGTGCTCCCCTAGGGGACAATCAGCCCCAGCATTTT; CDR3aa: CSAPLGDNQPQHF
abundance: -; d_gene: -; j_gene: TRBJ1-1; v_gene: TRBV28; CDR3nt: TGTGCCAGCACCCCCCGAGGGGTGAAGAACACTGAAGCTTTCTTT; CDR3aa: CASTPRGVKNTEAFF
abundance: few; d_gene: -; j_gene: TRBJ1-2; v_gene: TRBV12-3/TRBV12-4; CDR3nt: TGTGCCAGCAGCCTTCTGGGGGCCAGCGGTGGCTACACCTTC; CDR3aa: CASSLLGASGGYTF
abundance: few; d_gene: -; j_gene: TRBJ1-1; v_gene: TRBV6-5; CDR3nt: TGTGCCAGCAGTTACTCGTTGGGCACAACTGCTCAAGCTTTCTTT; CDR3aa: CASSYSLGTTAQAFF
abundance: -; d_gene: -; j_gene: TRBJ1-6; v_gene: TRBV27; CDR3nt: TGTGCCAGCAGTTTTACACGGAATTCACCCCTCCACTTT; CDR3aa: CASSFTRNSPLHF
abundance: few; d_gene: TRBD2; j_gene: TRBJ2-1; v_gene: TRBV20-1; CDR3nt: TGCAGTGCTACCAGCGGGGGGGCCTATGGTGAGCAGTTCTTC; CDR3aa: CSATSGGAYGEQFF